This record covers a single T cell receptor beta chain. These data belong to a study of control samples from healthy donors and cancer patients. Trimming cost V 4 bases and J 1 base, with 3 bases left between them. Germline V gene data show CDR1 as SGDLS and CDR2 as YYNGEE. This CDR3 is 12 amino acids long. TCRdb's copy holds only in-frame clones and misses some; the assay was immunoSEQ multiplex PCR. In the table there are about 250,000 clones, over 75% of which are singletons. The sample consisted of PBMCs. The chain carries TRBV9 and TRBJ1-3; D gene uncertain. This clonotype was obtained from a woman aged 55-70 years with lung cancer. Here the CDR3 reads CASSPSGNTIYF. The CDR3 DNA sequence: TGTGCCAGCAGCCCATCTGGAAACACCATATATTTT.